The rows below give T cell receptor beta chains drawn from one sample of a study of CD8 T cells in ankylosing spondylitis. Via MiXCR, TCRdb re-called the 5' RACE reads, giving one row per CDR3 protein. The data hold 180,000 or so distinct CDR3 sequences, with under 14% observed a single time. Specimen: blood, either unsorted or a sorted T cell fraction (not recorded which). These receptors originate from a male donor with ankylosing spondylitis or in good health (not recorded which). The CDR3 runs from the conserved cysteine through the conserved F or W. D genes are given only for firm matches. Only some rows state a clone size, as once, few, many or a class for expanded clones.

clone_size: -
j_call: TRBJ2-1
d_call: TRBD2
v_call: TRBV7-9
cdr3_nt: TGTGCCAGCAGCTTAGAGGGAGGACTAGCGGGCGAGTGGCAGTTCTTC
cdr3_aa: CASSLEGGLAGEWQFF

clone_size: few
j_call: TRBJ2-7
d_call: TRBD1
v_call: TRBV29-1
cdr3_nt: TGCAGCGCTATGGGACAGGGCGATGAGCAGTACTTC
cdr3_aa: CSAMGQGDEQYF

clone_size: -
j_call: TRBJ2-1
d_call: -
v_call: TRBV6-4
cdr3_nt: TGTGCCAGCAGTGAAGGAGCTAGCAATGAGCAGTTCTTC
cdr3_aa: CASSEGASNEQFF

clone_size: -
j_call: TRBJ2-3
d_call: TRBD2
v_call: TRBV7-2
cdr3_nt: TGTGCCAGCTTAGGACTAGCGGGGGGAAGTACGCAGTATTTT
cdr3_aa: CASLGLAGGSTQYF

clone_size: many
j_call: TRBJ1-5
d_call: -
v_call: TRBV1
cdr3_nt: TGCACCAGCAGTTTACAGGGGGCCCGGAGCAATCAGCCCCAGCATTTT
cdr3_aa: CTSSLQGARSNQPQHF

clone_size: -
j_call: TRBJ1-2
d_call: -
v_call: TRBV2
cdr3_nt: TGTGCCAGCGGAACAGGCCGTTTCTATGGCTACACCTTC
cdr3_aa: CASGTGRFYGYTF

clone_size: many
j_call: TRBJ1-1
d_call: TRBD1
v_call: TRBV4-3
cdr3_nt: TGCGCCAGCAGCCAGGGCAACAGGGGGTCCATGAACACTGAAGCTTTCTTT
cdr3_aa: CASSQGNRGSMNTEAFF

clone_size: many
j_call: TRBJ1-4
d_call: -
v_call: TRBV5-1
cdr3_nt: TGCGCCAGCAGCTTCGCGGCCCCCGGAGAAAAACTGTTTTTT
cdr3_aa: CASSFAAPGEKLFF

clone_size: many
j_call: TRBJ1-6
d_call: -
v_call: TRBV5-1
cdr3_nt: TGCGCCAGCAGCCCGCAAACAGGGAATTCACCCCTCCACTTT
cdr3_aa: CASSPQTGNSPLHF

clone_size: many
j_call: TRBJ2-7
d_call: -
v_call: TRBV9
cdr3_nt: TGTGCCAGCAGCGGCGGGACAGCCTCCTACGAGCAGTACTTC
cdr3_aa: CASSGGTASYEQYF

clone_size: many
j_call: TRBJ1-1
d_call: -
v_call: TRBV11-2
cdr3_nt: TGTGCCAGCAGCTTAGATGAGCCCTTGAACACTGAAGCTTTCTTT
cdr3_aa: CASSLDEPLNTEAFF

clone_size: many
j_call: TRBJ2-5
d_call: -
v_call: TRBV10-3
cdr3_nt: TGTGCCATCAGCAACGTGGGAGGCGAGACCCAGTACTTC
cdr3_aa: CAISNVGGETQYF

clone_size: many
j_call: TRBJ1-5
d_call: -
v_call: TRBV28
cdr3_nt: TGTGCCAGCCAAAGGTTAGGCAATCAGCCCCAGCATTTT
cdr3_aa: CASQRLGNQPQHF

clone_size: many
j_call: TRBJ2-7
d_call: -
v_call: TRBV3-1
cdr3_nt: TGTGCCAGCAGCTCCATCCAGGGAAACTCACACGAGCAGTACTTC
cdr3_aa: CASSSIQGNSHEQYF

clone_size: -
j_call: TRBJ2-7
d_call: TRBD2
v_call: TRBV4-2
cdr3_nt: TGTGCCAGCAGCCAAAACCTGGGAGCGGGGCCTGCCTACTACGAGCAGTACTTC
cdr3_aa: CASSQNLGAGPAYYEQYF

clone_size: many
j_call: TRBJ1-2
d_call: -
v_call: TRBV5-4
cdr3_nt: TGTGCCAGCAGCTTGGGTTCTGATAACTATGGCTACACCTTC
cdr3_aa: CASSLGSDNYGYTF

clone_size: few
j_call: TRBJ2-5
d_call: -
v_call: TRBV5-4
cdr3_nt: TGTGCCAGCAGCTTGGAGGCAGGGCAAGAGACCCAGTACTTC
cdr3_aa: CASSLEAGQETQYF

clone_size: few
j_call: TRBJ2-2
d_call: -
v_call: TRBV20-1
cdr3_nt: TGCAGTGCTAGAGTAGGGACAATGGCCCGCGGGGAGCTGTTTTTT
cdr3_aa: CSARVGTMARGELFF

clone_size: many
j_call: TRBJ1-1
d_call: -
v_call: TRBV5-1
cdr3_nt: TGCGCCAGCAGCATGGAGGGGGGTGAAAATGAAGCTTTCTTT
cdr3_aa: CASSMEGGENEAFF

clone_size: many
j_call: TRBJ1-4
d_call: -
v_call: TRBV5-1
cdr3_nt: TGCGCCAGCAGCCCCACAGACGGCAAGGGGACAAATGGAAAACTGTTTTTT
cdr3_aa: CASSPTDGKGTNGKLFF

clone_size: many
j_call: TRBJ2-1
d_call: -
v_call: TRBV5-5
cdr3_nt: TGTGCCAGCAGCTTGGCGGCGGGACAGAAGACCAATGAGCAGTTCTTC
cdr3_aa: CASSLAAGQKTNEQFF

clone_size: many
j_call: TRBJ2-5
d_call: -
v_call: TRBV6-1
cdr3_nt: TGTGCCAGCAGTGAAGCTGAAGAGACCCAGTACTTC
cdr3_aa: CASSEAEETQYF

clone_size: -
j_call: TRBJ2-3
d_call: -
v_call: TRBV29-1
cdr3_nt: TGCAGCGTTGAAGATAGCAGGGGCGGCACAGATACGCAGTATTTT
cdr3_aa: CSVEDSRGGTDTQYF